This T cell receptor beta chain appears in the sequencing data of a study of cytomegalovirus exposure and HLA in healthy donors. Whole-study results and caveats: A later look showed TCR association rates differing by HLA locus, highest for DRB1 and lowest for HLA-C. According to reports, the classifier identified cytomegalovirus status with high specificity and sensitivity. Beyond CMV serostatus, there was no information to go on about immune exposure.

13 Jbeta primers and 60 Vbeta primers were used for the PCR. Measured with immunoSEQ multiplex PCR; TCRdb has only the in-frame clones, and not every one. The table for this sample gives 150,000 to 200,000 clones. To note about this clone: Its antigen is not identified.

Sequencing was done on a sample of PBMCs. This clonotype was sampled from a woman aged 60-75 years in good health and CMV-seronegative.

The CDR3 sequence is CASSQPQGTGNTIYF. CDR3 nucleotides: TGTGCCAGCAGCCAACCCCAGGGTACTGGAAACACCATATATTTT. The chain recombines TRBV14 with TRBJ1-3, with D perhaps matching TRBD1 (5 bases). The CDR3 covers 15 residues. Germline-derived CDR1 and CDR2 are SGHDN and FVKESK. V lost 2 bases to trimming and J lost 2 bases, with 10 bases between them.